This TCR beta chain came from a study of T cell responses to AZD1222 COVID-19 vaccine. Study-wide findings and caveats: Receipt of two AZD1222 doses was followed by a rise in Spike-specific TCR breadth and depth. At baseline, just a handful of AZD1222 recipients tested seropositive. Spike-spanning, vaccine-associated CD4 TCRs were dominant at 160-218 and 743-854. Females outnumbered males among donors, who were mostly white British; clonal diversity was possibly underestimated.

A word on this clone: Its antigen is undetermined.

Measured with immunoSEQ multiplex PCR; TCRdb has only the in-frame clones, and not every one. The sample consists of 150,000 to 200,000 clones, over 80% of them appearing once. This CDR3 has 15 amino acids. The V call is TRBV7-5, the J call TRBJ2-7; the table names TRBD1, a call not compared with the DNA. TRBV7-5 is a listed pseudogene. The sequence came from an adult in good health. This specimen consisted of peripheral blood, obtained on day 0 of MenACWY control vaccination. The DNA of the CDR3 is TGTGTCAGAAGCAAAGGGGGCTGTCTCTCGGGGGAGCAGTACTTC. Amino acid sequence: CVRSKGGCLSGEQYF.